Each of the 16 T cell receptor beta chains below was sequenced from the same sample in a study of OX40 agonist ivuxolimab in advanced cancers. The data were produced by immunoSEQ multiplex PCR, yet TCRdb's version contains in-frame clones alone and is incomplete. The sample yields some 44,000 clones, roughly 80% seen once. Source: CD4+ or CD8+ T cells sorted from blood, taken in a trial of the OX40 agonist ivuxolimab. The receptors shown here come from an adult with an advanced solid tumor such as melanoma, head and neck, liver or kidney cancer.

V gene TRBV14 combines with J gene TRBJ2-7; 7 bases line up with TRBD2. The junction had 11 bases not matched to a gene; V was cut back by 3 bases and J by 3 bases. This CDR3 is built from 16 residues. Germline V CDR1 and CDR2: SGHDN, FVKESK. The CDR3 coding sequence is TGTGCCAGCAGCCAGCTCAGGCGGGAGCTCGGCTACGAGCAGTACTTC. This sequence encodes CASSQLRRELGYEQYF.

In its sample, this clone was seen once. The chain links TRBV25-1 to TRBJ1-4; 7 positions agree with TRBD1. Germline values: CDR1 MGHDK, CDR2 SYGVNS. Trimming removed 3 bases from V and 7 bases from J; junction bases left unmatched: 8. The CDR3 has 15 amino acids. CDR3 residues: CASSDTGTEGEKLFF. CDR3 in DNA: TGTGCCAGCAGTGACACCGGGACAGAGGGTGAAAAACTGTTTTTT.

The J gene is TRBJ1-5, the V gene TRBV6-6; no clear D gene. The CDR3 runs 15 residues. CDR1 is MNHNY, CDR2 SVGAGI, per germline (reference sequence). Trimming took off 9 bases at V and 2 bases at J, with 17 bases between the two ends. Here the CDR3 DNA reads TGTGCCAGTAAAAAAGACCCAACCGGCAATCAGCCCCAGCATTTT. Its translation: CASKKDPTGNQPQHF.

The V call is TRBV7-9, the J call TRBJ1-1; no definite D call. V was trimmed by 8 bases and J by 11 bases, leaving 9 bases between them. Germline V lookup: CDR1 SEHNR, CDR2 FQNEAQ (reference sequence). The CDR3 has 9 amino acids. CDR3 nucleotides: TGTGCCAGCGAACGAAACGCTTTCTTT. This encodes CASERNAFF.

V and J are TRBV27 and TRBJ1-5; no firm D call. The CDR3 covers 12 residues. Trimming shortened V by 6 bases and J by 8 bases, and 11 bases separated the two germline ends. The V gene's germline CDR1 is MNHEY and CDR2 SMNVEV (reference sequence). The CDR3 DNA sequence: TGTGCCAGCAGCCGCTTCGGGGAGCCCCAGCATTTT. Amino acid sequence: CASSRFGEPQHF.

This chain connects TRBV29-1 to TRBJ2-3; D is perhaps TRBD2 (5 bases). The germline V gene encodes CDR1 SQVTM and CDR2 ANQGSEA. The CDR3 extends over 12 amino acids. V was clipped by 6 bases and J by 0 bases, with 7 bases between them. In nucleotides, the CDR3 is TGCAGCGTGGACTGGAGCACAGATACGCAGTATTTT. Its translation: CSVDWSTDTQYF.

This clone has just a few counts. V usage is TRBV6-5 and J usage is TRBJ2-1; unclear D gene. The CDR3 is made up of 13 amino acids. Germline V CDR1 and CDR2: MNHEY, SVGAGI. Deletions cut 10 bases from V and 5 bases from J, with 15 bases between. CDR3 sequence: CAILRQKDNEQFF. Here the CDR3 DNA reads TGTGCCATCCTAAGACAAAAGGACAATGAGCAGTTCTTC.

The J gene is TRBJ1-2, the V gene TRBV11-3; a weak D match, TRBD1 (6 bases). V was pared by 2 bases and J by 4 bases, with 14 bases between. This CDR3 is 15 amino acids long. Per the germline V gene, CDR1 is SGHNT and CDR2 is YENEEA. CDR3 in amino acids: CASSLNLGTTYGYTF. The CDR3 DNA sequence: TGTGCCAGCAGCTTAAACCTTGGGACAACCTATGGCTACACCTTC.

V gene TRBV19 combines with J gene TRBJ2-7; D not certain. The CDR3 spans 13 residues. V was shortened by 4 bases and J by 0 bases, with 7 bases between the two germline ends. Germline CDR1 is LNHDA and CDR2 is SQIVND (reference sequence). This CDR3 reads CASSTAGSYEQYF. Written as DNA, the CDR3 is TGTGCCAGTAGTACTGCTGGCTCCTACGAGCAGTACTTC.

This sequence joins TRBV29-1 and TRBJ2-6; maybe TRBD1 (6 bases). The V end lost 5 bases, the J end lost 4 bases, and 12 bases lay between the germline ends. The CDR3 runs 14 residues. The V gene's germline CDR1 is SQVTM and CDR2 ANQGSEA. The CDR3 here is CSVQTGPGANVLTF. The CDR3 DNA reads TGCAGCGTTCAAACAGGGCCCGGGGCCAACGTCCTGACTTTC.

The chain carries TRBV18 and TRBJ1-1; unclear D gene. V lost 4 bases, J lost 2 bases, and 11 bases lay in between. CDR3 size: 14 residues. Germline V gene sequence: CDR1 KGHSH, CDR2 LQKENI. CDR3 DNA sequence: TGTGCCAGCTCACGGTTAGAGGGAAACACTGAAGCTTTCTTT. Amino acid sequence: CASSRLEGNTEAFF.

The rearrangement links TRBV28 to TRBJ2-7; no firm D call. Trimming pared 3 bases from V and 6 bases from J, leaving 9 bases between. CDR3 size: 12 residues. Looked up from germline, CDR1 is MDHEN and CDR2 is SYDVKM. CDR3 protein: CASSLSFPEQYF. The CDR3 bases are TGTGCCAGCAGTTTGAGTTTTCCCGAGCAGTACTTC.

The V and J genes are TRBV19 and TRBJ2-7; 9 bases match TRBD1. The CDR3 totals 16 residues. With V trimmed by 5 bases and J by 5 bases, 13 bases remained unmatched. CDR1 and CDR2 (germline): LNHDA, SQIVND (reference sequence). The chain's CDR3 is CASSPLSAQGADEQYF. DNA of the CDR3: TGTGCCAGTAGTCCCCTTTCGGCACAGGGGGCGGACGAGCAGTACTTC.

The chain carries TRBV30 and TRBJ1-2; perhaps TRBD1 as D (6 bases). V lost 3 bases, J lost 7 bases, and 15 bases lay in between. The CDR3 has 13 amino acids. Germline CDR1 and CDR2: GTSNPN and SVGIG (reference sequence). As DNA, the CDR3 is TGTGCCTGGAGGGGGGTGGGGGGCGGTGGCTACACCTTC. This translates into CAWRGVGGGGYTF. The full variable domain, completed using reference TRBV30 and TRBJ1-2, is SQTIHQWPATLVQPVGSPLSLECTVEGTSNPNLYWYRQAAGRGLQLLFYSVGIGQISSEVPQNLSASRPQDRQFILSSKKLLLSDSGFYLCAWRGVGGGGYTFGSGTRLTVV.

The chain uses TRBV5-5 and TRBJ1-4; D is undetermined. Germline V CDR1 and CDR2: SGHKS, YYEKEE (reference sequence). The V and J ends lost 4 bases and 7 bases respectively, with 20 bases between them. This CDR3 comprises 16 residues. In nucleotides, the CDR3 is TGTGCCAGCAGCCCCGAGGCGTCCTGGGGAGGTGAAAAACTGTTTTTT. Translated, it gives CASSPEASWGGEKLFF. Looking up the rest from reference TRBV5-5 and TRBJ1-4 gives the full variable domain: DAGVTQSPTHLIKTRGQQVTLRCSPISGHKSVSWYQQVLGQGPQFIFQYYEKEERGRGNFPDRFSARQFPNYSSELNVNALLLGDSALYLCASSPEASWGGEKLFFGSGTQLSVL.

V gene TRBV6-4 combines with J gene TRBJ2-7; 16 positions agree with TRBD2. Per the germline V gene, CDR1 is MRHNA and CDR2 is SNTAGT. The CDR3 spans 19 residues. The junction had 9 bases not matched to a gene; V was cut back by 2 bases and J by 2 bases. DNA for the CDR3: TGTGCCAGCAGTGACCCGGGACTAGCGGGAGGGCCTACTACCTACGAGCAGTACTTC. Translated, it gives CASSDPGLAGGPTTYEQYF.